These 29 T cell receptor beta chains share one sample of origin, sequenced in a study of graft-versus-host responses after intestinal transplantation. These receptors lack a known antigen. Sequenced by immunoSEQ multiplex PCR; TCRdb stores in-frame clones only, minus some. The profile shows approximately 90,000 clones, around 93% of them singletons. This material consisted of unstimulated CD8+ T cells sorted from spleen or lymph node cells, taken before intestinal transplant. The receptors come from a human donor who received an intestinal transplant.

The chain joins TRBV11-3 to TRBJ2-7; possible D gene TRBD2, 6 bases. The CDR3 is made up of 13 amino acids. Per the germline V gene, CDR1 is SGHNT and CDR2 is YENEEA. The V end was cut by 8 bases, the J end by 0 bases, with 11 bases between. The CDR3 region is CASAAGSSYEQYF. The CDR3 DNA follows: TGTGCCAGCGCCGCCGGGAGCTCCTACGAGCAGTACTTC.

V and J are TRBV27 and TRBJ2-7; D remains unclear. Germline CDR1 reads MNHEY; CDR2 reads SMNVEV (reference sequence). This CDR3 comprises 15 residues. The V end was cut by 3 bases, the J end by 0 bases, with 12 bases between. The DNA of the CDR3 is TGTGCCAGCAGTTTGGTCGGCGGAAGCTCCTACGAGCAGTACTTC. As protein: CASSLVGGSSYEQYF.

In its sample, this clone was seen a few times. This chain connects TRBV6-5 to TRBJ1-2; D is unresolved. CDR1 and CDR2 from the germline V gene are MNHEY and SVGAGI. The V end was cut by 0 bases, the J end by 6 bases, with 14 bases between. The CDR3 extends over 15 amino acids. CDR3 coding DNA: TGTGCCAGCAGTTACTCGTCAGAGGGAATGGATGGCTACACCTTC. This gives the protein CASSYSSEGMDGYTF.

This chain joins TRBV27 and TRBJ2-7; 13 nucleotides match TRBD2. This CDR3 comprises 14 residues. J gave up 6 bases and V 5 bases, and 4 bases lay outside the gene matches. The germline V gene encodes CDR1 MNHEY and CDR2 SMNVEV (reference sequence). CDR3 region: CASSPGLAGLEQYF. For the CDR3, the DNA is TGTGCCAGCAGTCCGGGACTAGCGGGACTCGAGCAGTACTTC.

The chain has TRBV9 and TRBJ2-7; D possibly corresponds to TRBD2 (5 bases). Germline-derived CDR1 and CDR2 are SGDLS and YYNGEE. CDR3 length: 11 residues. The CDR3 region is CSTTTIYEQYF. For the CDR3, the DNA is TGTTCAACTACGACTATCTACGAGCAGTACTTC.

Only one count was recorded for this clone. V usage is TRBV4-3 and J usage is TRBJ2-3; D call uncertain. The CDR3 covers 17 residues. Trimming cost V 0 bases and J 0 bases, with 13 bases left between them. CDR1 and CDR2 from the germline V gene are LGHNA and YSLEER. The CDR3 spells CASSQDSNAHSTDTQYF. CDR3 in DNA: TGCGCCAGCAGCCAAGATAGTAATGCCCATAGCACAGATACGCAGTATTTT.

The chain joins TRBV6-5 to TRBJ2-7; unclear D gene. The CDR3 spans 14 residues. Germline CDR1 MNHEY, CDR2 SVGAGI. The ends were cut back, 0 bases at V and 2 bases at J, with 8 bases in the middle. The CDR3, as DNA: TGTGCCAGCAGTTACTCGCCTAGTGCCTACGAGCAGTACTTC. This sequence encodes CASSYSPSAYEQYF.

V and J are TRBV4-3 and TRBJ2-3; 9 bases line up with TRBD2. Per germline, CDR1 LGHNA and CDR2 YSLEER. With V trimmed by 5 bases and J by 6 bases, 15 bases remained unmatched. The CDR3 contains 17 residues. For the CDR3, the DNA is TGCGCCAGCAGCTCCGCGAATGGACTAGCGAGTTTGGATACGCAGTATTTT. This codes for CASSSANGLASLDTQYF.

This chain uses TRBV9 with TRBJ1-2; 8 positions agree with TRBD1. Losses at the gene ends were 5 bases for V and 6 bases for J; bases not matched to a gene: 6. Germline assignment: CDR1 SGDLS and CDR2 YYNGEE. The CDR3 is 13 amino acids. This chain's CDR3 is CASSTGQGNGYTF. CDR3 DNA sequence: TGTGCCAGCAGTACAGGACAGGGTAATGGCTACACCTTC.

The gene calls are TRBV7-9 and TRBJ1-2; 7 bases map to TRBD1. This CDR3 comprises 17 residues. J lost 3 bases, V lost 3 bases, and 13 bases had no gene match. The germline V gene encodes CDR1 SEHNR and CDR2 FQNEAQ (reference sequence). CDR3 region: CASSFLQGKVGDYGYTF. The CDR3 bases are TGTGCCAGCAGCTTTTTACAGGGGAAAGTGGGTGACTATGGCTACACCTTC.

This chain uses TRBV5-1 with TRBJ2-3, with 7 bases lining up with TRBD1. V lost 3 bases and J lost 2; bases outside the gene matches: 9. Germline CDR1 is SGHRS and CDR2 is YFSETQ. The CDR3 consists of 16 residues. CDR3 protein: CASSSMGQPNTDTQYF. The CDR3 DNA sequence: TGCGCCAGCAGCTCTATGGGACAGCCCAACACAGATACGCAGTATTTT.

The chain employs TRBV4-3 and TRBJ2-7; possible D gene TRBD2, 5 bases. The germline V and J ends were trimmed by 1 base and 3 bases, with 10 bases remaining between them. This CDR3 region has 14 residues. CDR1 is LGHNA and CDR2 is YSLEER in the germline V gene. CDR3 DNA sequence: TGCGCCAGCAGCCAAGGAATCGGGGACTACGAGCAGTACTTC. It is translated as CASSQGIGDYEQYF.

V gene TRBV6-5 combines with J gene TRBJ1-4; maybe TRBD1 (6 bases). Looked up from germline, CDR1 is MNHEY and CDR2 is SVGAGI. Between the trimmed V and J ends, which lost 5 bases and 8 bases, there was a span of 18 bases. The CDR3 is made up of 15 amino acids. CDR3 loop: CASSQLTGRDEKLFF. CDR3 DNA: TGTGCCAGCAGTCAACTCACAGGGCGTGACGAAAAACTGTTTTTT.

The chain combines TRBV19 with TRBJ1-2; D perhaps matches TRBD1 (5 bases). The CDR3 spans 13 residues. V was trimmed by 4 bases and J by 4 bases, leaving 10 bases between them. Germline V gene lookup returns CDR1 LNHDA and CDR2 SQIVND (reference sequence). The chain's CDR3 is CASSTGQGYGYTF. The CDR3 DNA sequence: TGTGCCAGTAGTACAGGGCAAGGCTATGGCTACACCTTC.

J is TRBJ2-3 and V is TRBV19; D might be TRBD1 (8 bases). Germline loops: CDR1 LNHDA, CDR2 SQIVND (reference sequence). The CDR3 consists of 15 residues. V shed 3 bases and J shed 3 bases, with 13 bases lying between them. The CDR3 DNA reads TGTGCCAGTAGTATTTTACAGGGGGGGACAGATACGCAGTATTTT. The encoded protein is CASSILQGGTDTQYF.

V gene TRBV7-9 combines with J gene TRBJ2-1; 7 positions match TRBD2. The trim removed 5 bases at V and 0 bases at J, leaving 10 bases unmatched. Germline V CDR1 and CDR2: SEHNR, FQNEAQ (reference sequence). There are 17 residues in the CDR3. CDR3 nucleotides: TGTGCCAGCAGCCCCATCGCGGGGGAAGTCTCCTACAATGAGCAGTTCTTC. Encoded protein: CASSPIAGEVSYNEQFF.

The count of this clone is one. The CDR3 DNA is TGTGCCTGGAGTTTTGGAGATCCTGGCTACACCTTC. Its translation is CAWSFGDPGYTF. This chain links TRBV30 with TRBJ1-2; D gene uncertain. This CDR3 region has 12 residues. Germline V CDR1 and CDR2: GTSNPN, SVGIG (reference sequence). The V and J ends lost 2 bases and 7 bases respectively, with 11 bases between them. The entire variable domain, with the rest obtained from reference TRBV30 and TRBJ1-2, is as follows: SQTIHQWPATLVQPVGSPLSLECTVEGTSNPNLYWYRQAAGRGLQLLFYSVGIGQISSEVPQNLSASRPQDRQFILSSKKLLLSDSGFYLCAWSFGDPGYTFGSGTRLTVV.

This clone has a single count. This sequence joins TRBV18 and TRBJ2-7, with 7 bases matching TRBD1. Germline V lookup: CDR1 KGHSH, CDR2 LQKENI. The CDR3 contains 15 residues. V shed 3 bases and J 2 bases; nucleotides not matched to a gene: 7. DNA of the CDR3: TGTGCCAGCTCACCCAGTTCGACAGGGACCTACGAGCAGTACTTC. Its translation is CASSPSSTGTYEQYF.

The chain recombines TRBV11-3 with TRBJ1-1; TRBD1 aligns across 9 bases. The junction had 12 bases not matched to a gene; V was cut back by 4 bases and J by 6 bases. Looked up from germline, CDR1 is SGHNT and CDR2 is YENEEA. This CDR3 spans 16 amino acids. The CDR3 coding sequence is TGTGCCAGCAGCTCACCCCTGGGACAGGGAGGGGCTGAAGCTTTCTTT. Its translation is CASSSPLGQGGAEAFF.

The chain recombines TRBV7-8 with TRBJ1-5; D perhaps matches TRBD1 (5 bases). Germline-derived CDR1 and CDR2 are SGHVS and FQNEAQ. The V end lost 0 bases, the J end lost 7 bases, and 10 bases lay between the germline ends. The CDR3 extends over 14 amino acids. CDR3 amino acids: CASSLAREDQPQHF. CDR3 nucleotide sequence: TGTGCCAGCAGCTTAGCCAGGGAGGACCAGCCCCAGCATTTT. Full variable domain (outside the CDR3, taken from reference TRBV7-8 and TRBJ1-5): GAGVSQSPRYKVAKRGQDVALRCDPISGHVSLFWYQQALGQGPEFLTYFQNEAQLDKSGLPSDRFFAERPEGSVSTLKIQRTQQEDSAVYLCASSLAREDQPQHFGDGTRLSIL.

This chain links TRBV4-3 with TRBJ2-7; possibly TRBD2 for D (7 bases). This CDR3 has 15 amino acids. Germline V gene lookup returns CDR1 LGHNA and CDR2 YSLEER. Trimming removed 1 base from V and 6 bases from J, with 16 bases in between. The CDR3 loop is CASSQGYAGAGEQYF. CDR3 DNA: TGCGCCAGCAGCCAAGGTTATGCGGGGGCTGGCGAGCAGTACTTC.

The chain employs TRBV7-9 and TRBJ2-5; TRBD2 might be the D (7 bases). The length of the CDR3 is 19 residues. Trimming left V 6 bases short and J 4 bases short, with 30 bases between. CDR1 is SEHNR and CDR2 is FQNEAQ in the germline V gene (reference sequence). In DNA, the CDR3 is TGTGCCAGCAGTCCTCTCGCGCTGGAGGGGGGGGGAAAACGAGAGACCCAGTACTTC. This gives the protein CASSPLALEGGGKRETQYF.

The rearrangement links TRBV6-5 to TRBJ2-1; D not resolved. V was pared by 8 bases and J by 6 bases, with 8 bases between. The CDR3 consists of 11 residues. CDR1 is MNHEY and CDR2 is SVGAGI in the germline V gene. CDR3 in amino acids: CASASSNEQFF. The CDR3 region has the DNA TGTGCCAGCGCAAGCTCCAATGAGCAGTTCTTC.

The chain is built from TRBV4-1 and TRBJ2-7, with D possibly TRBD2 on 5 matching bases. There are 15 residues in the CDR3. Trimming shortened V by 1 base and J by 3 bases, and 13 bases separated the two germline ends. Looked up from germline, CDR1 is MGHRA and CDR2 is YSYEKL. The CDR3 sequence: CASSQGKEGVYEQYF. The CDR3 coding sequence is TGCGCCAGCAGCCAAGGCAAAGAGGGAGTCTACGAGCAGTACTTC.

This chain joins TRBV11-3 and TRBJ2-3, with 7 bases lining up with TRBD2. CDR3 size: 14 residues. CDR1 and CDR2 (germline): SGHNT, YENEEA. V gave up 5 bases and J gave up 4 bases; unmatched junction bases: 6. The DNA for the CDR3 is TGTGCCAGCAGCCCACTAGCGATCCCAGATACGCAGTATTTT. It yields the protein CASSPLAIPDTQYF.

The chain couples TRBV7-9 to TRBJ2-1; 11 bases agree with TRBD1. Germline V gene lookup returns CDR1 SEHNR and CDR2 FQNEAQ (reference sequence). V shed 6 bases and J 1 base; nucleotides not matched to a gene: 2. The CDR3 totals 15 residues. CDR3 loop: CASSGDRGSYNEQFF. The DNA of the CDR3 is TGTGCCAGCAGTGGGGACAGGGGGTCCTACAATGAGCAGTTCTTC.

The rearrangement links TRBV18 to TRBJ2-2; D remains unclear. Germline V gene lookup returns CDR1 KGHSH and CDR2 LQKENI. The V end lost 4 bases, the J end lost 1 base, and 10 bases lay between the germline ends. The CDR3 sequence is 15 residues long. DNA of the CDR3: TGTGCCAGCTCACTGGTCGCGGAGAACACCGGGGAGCTGTTTTTT. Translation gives CASSLVAENTGELFF.

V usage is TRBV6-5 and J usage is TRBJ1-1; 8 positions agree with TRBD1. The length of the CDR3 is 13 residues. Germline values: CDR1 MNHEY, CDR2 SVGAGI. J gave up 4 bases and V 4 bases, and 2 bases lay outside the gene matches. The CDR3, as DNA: TGTGCCAGCAGTTCGGGACAGGCCACTGAAGCTTTCTTT. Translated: CASSSGQATEAFF.

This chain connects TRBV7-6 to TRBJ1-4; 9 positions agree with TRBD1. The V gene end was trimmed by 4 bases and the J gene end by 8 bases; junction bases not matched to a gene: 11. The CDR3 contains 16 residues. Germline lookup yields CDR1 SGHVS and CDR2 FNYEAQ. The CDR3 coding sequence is TGTGCCAGCAGCTCACTGCCGGGACAGGGTGAGGAAAAACTGTTTTTT. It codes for CASSSLPGQGEEKLFF.